This T cell receptor beta chain was sequenced in a study of blood T cell repertoires in COVID-19. The data were produced by immunoSEQ multiplex PCR, yet TCRdb's version contains in-frame clones alone and is incomplete. The sample lists roughly 120,000 clones, about 88% occurring once. The CDR3 contains 11 residues. V lost 6 bases and J 9 bases, leaving 12 bases between the germline ends. The count of this clone is one. The TCR originated in a woman in her forties or fifties with acute or convalescent COVID-19. Input material: peripheral blood. The chain couples TRBV12-3 or TRBV12-4 to TRBJ2-7, with D possibly TRBD2 on 6 matching bases. The CDR3 nucleotides read TGTGCCAGCAGCCGGGGGAGCGGGCAGTACTTC. It yields the protein CASSRGSGQYF.